This is a list of T cell receptor beta chains from one sample in a study of T cell responses to AZD1222 COVID-19 vaccine. The assay was immunoSEQ multiplex PCR, and TCRdb's table has in-frame clones only and misses some. The sample contains 95,000 to 130,000 clones, about 90% of which appear only once. This specimen consisted of peripheral blood, obtained on day 0 of AZD1222 vaccination. These receptors came from an adult in good health. Both conserved end residues are part of each CDR3. D genes are given only for firm matches. Size values are once, few and many counts, or a class for expanded clones, and some rows have none.

clone size: NA; J gene: TRBJ1-2; D gene: NA; V gene: TRBV7-8; CDR3 DNA: TGTGCCAGCAGCTTATCCTCCGACATTCAGCGGGGCTACACCTTC; CDR3 protein: CASSLSSDIQRGYTF
clone size: NA; J gene: TRBJ2-7; D gene: TRBD2; V gene: TRBV25-1; CDR3 DNA: TGTGCCAGCAGTGACCCGGGCTCCGAGCGGGGCCCCTACGAGCAGTACTTC; CDR3 protein: CASSDPGSERGPYEQYF
clone size: few; J gene: TRBJ2-7; D gene: NA; V gene: TRBV7-3; CDR3 DNA: TGTGCCAGCAGCCCGCCTTACGAGCAGTACTTC; CDR3 protein: CASSPPYEQYF
clone size: NA; J gene: TRBJ2-3; D gene: NA; V gene: TRBV28; CDR3 DNA: TGTGCCAGCAGTTTAGAAGTTAGTCCAGATACGCAGTATTTT; CDR3 protein: CASSLEVSPDTQYF
clone size: NA; J gene: TRBJ2-7; D gene: TRBD1; V gene: TRBV18; CDR3 DNA: TGTGCCAGCTCACCGCGGACAGGGGAACGATACGAGCAGTACTTC; CDR3 protein: CASSPRTGERYEQYF
clone size: NA; J gene: TRBJ1-5; D gene: TRBD1; V gene: TRBV5-6; CDR3 DNA: TGTGCCAGCAGCTCCGGGACAGGGGGGGAACAGCCCCAGCATTTT; CDR3 protein: CASSSGTGGEQPQHF
clone size: NA; J gene: TRBJ1-2; D gene: NA; V gene: TRBV2; CDR3 DNA: TGTGCCAGCAGTGAAAGTCGGGGACCGCGCGGCTACACCTTC; CDR3 protein: CASSESRGPRGYTF
clone size: few; J gene: TRBJ2-3; D gene: NA; V gene: TRBV19; CDR3 DNA: TGTGCCAGTAGTATAGTCTCATCCACAGATACGCAGTATTTT; CDR3 protein: CASSIVSSTDTQYF
clone size: NA; J gene: TRBJ1-2; D gene: NA; V gene: TRBV6-5; CDR3 DNA: TGTGCCAGCAGTTACGATATCGCAGGGTCGACCTATGGCTACACCTTC; CDR3 protein: CASSYDIAGSTYGYTF
clone size: NA; J gene: TRBJ2-5; D gene: TRBD2; V gene: TRBV7-8; CDR3 DNA: TGTGCCAGCAGCTTGGGGGGGGAGGGTTTTCAAGAGACCCAGTACTTC; CDR3 protein: CASSLGGEGFQETQYF
clone size: few; J gene: TRBJ1-2; D gene: NA; V gene: TRBV28; CDR3 DNA: TGTGCCAGCAGTCTCACCGGGGGGCTCCTCTATGGCTACACCTTC; CDR3 protein: CASSLTGGLLYGYTF
clone size: NA; J gene: TRBJ1-2; D gene: NA; V gene: TRBV15; CDR3 DNA: TGTGCCACCAGCCCTTTATTGGGGGGGATTGGCTATGGCTACACCTTC; CDR3 protein: CATSPLLGGIGYGYTF
clone size: NA; J gene: TRBJ1-1; D gene: NA; V gene: TRBV13; CDR3 DNA: TGTGCCAGCAGCCTCAGAGGTATAGGGAACACTGAAGCTTTCTTT; CDR3 protein: CASSLRGIGNTEAFF
clone size: NA; J gene: TRBJ1-1; D gene: NA; V gene: TRBV28; CDR3 DNA: TGTGCCAGCAGTTTCCAGGGGAACACTGAAGCTTTCTTT; CDR3 protein: CASSFQGNTEAFF
clone size: once; J gene: TRBJ2-7; D gene: NA; V gene: TRBV6-5; CDR3 DNA: TGTGCCAGCAGTTACCAGGGGCAATACGAGCAGTACTTC; CDR3 protein: CASSYQGQYEQYF
clone size: NA; J gene: TRBJ2-7; D gene: TRBD2; V gene: TRBV19; CDR3 DNA: TGTGCCAGTAGTATTACGGGACTAGCCTACGAGCAGTACTTC; CDR3 protein: CASSITGLAYEQYF
clone size: few; J gene: TRBJ2-1; D gene: TRBD2; V gene: TRBV28; CDR3 DNA: TGTGCCGGTTCACCAACCCCCAGCGGGGGATTAAATGAGCAGTTCTTC; CDR3 protein: CAGSPTPSGGLNEQFF
clone size: NA; J gene: TRBJ1-1; D gene: TRBD1; V gene: TRBV28; CDR3 DNA: TGTGCCAGCAGGGCTCCAAACAGGGGGACTGAAGCTTTCTTT; CDR3 protein: CASRAPNRGTEAFF
clone size: NA; J gene: TRBJ1-1; D gene: NA; V gene: TRBV5-1; CDR3 DNA: TGCGCCAGCAGCTTGGCCGAAGGGGGAGGGGCTTTCTTT; CDR3 protein: CASSLAEGGGAFF
clone size: NA; J gene: TRBJ2-2; D gene: NA; V gene: TRBV6-4; CDR3 DNA: TGTGCCAGCAGTGCCGGGGGTGAGAACACCGGGGAGCTGTTTTTT; CDR3 protein: CASSAGGENTGELFF
clone size: once; J gene: TRBJ1-2; D gene: TRBD1; V gene: TRBV9; CDR3 DNA: TGTGCCAGCAGCCCGGGACAGAACTATGGCTACACCTTC; CDR3 protein: CASSPGQNYGYTF
clone size: once; J gene: TRBJ2-5; D gene: NA; V gene: TRBV5-6; CDR3 DNA: TGTGCCAGCAGCTTGCGGAGCGCCCAAGAGACCCAGTACTTC; CDR3 protein: CASSLRSAQETQYF
clone size: NA; J gene: TRBJ2-1; D gene: TRBD1; V gene: TRBV5-6; CDR3 DNA: TGTGCCAGCAGCTTCGGGACAGGGAACAATGAGCAGTTCTTC; CDR3 protein: CASSFGTGNNEQFF
clone size: NA; J gene: TRBJ1-1; D gene: NA; V gene: TRBV6-6; CDR3 DNA: TGTGCCAGCACCAACGGGAACACTGAAGCTTTCTTT; CDR3 protein: CASTNGNTEAFF
clone size: NA; J gene: TRBJ2-7; D gene: TRBD1; V gene: TRBV27; CDR3 DNA: TGTGCCAGCAGTTACCGGACTGGACAGGACGAGCAGTACTTC; CDR3 protein: CASSYRTGQDEQYF
clone size: NA; J gene: TRBJ2-2; D gene: TRBD1; V gene: TRBV7-2; CDR3 DNA: TGTGCCAGCAGCTCTCGGACAGGGGGCCGGTCCGGGGAGCTGTTTTTT; CDR3 protein: CASSSRTGGRSGELFF
clone size: NA; J gene: TRBJ2-3; D gene: TRBD2; V gene: TRBV4-1; CDR3 DNA: TGCGCCAGCACCAAAGTACCTAGCGGGAGTGATACGCAGTATTTT; CDR3 protein: CASTKVPSGSDTQYF
clone size: NA; J gene: TRBJ2-2; D gene: NA; V gene: TRBV6-5; CDR3 DNA: TGTGCCAGCATTGGGACCCTGCCCACCGGGGAGCTGTTTTTT; CDR3 protein: CASIGTLPTGELFF
clone size: NA; J gene: TRBJ1-5; D gene: NA; V gene: TRBV28; CDR3 DNA: TGTGCCAGCAGTTTAGGGATAGGAAATCAGCCCCAGCATTTT; CDR3 protein: CASSLGIGNQPQHF
clone size: NA; J gene: TRBJ2-2; D gene: NA; V gene: TRBV24-1; CDR3 DNA: TGTGCCACTAGTGATCCAAACAACGGGGCCGGGGAGCTGTTTTTT; CDR3 protein: CATSDPNNGAGELFF
clone size: NA; J gene: TRBJ1-1; D gene: NA; V gene: TRBV19; CDR3 DNA: TGTGCCAGTAGTAAAACCGGCCGGGGGACTGAAGCTTTCTTT; CDR3 protein: CASSKTGRGTEAFF
clone size: NA; J gene: TRBJ2-2; D gene: TRBD2; V gene: TRBV11-2; CDR3 DNA: TGTGCCAGCAGCTCTCCGGGGGGGCTGGCCGGGGAGCTGTTTTTT; CDR3 protein: CASSSPGGLAGELFF
clone size: NA; J gene: TRBJ2-5; D gene: NA; V gene: TRBV4-1; CDR3 DNA: TGCGCCAGCAGCCAGAAGGGGGGCGGAGAGACCCAGTACTTC; CDR3 protein: CASSQKGGGETQYF
clone size: NA; J gene: TRBJ1-1; D gene: NA; V gene: TRBV12-3/TRBV12-4; CDR3 DNA: TGTGCCAGCAGTGAGGGTGAAGCTTTCTTT; CDR3 protein: CASSEGEAFF
clone size: NA; J gene: TRBJ2-7; D gene: NA; V gene: TRBV19; CDR3 DNA: TGTGCCAGTACCAGTGAGAACTACGAGCAGTACTTC; CDR3 protein: CASTSENYEQYF
clone size: NA; J gene: TRBJ1-1; D gene: NA; V gene: TRBV9; CDR3 DNA: TGTGCCAGCAGCGTAGATAGCATGAACACTGAAGCTTTCTTT; CDR3 protein: CASSVDSMNTEAFF
clone size: NA; J gene: TRBJ2-7; D gene: NA; V gene: TRBV11-3; CDR3 DNA: TGTGCCAGCAGCTTAGGGGGGACCGAGCAGTACTTC; CDR3 protein: CASSLGGTEQYF
clone size: NA; J gene: TRBJ2-1; D gene: TRBD2; V gene: TRBV27; CDR3 DNA: TGTGCCAGCAGTTTAGGACTAGCGGAAGGCTACAATGAGCAGTTCTTC; CDR3 protein: CASSLGLAEGYNEQFF
clone size: NA; J gene: TRBJ2-1; D gene: NA; V gene: TRBV12-3/TRBV12-4; CDR3 DNA: TGTGCCAGCAGTTCGAGCCTCACGCAGTTCTTC; CDR3 protein: CASSSSLTQFF
clone size: NA; J gene: TRBJ1-4; D gene: TRBD1; V gene: TRBV6-5; CDR3 DNA: TGTGCCACCAGGGGACAGGGTCGGGAAAAACTGTTTTTT; CDR3 protein: CATRGQGREKLFF
clone size: NA; J gene: TRBJ2-7; D gene: NA; V gene: TRBV12-3/TRBV12-4; CDR3 DNA: TGTGCCAGCAGGCCTTCCCGCGGCGGGGAGCAGTACTTC; CDR3 protein: CASRPSRGGEQYF
clone size: NA; J gene: TRBJ2-7; D gene: TRBD1; V gene: TRBV9; CDR3 DNA: TGTGCCAGCAGCGTAGGGGACAGGGACCAATTGCGAGCCTACGAGCAGTACTTC; CDR3 protein: CASSVGDRDQLRAYEQYF
clone size: NA; J gene: TRBJ2-1; D gene: TRBD1; V gene: TRBV29-1; CDR3 DNA: TGCAGCGGGACAGGGGGATACAATGAGCAGTTCTTC; CDR3 protein: CSGTGGYNEQFF
clone size: few; J gene: TRBJ2-7; D gene: TRBD1; V gene: TRBV5-1; CDR3 DNA: TGCGCCAGCAGCTTGGAGGGACAGGGTCCCGACGAGCAGTACTTC; CDR3 protein: CASSLEGQGPDEQYF
clone size: once; J gene: TRBJ2-5; D gene: NA; V gene: TRBV19; CDR3 DNA: TGTGCCAGTAGTTCCCAGGCCCCGACAGCGGCCCAAGAGACCCAGTACTTC; CDR3 protein: CASSSQAPTAAQETQYF
clone size: NA; J gene: TRBJ1-1; D gene: NA; V gene: TRBV5-1; CDR3 DNA: TGCGCCAGCGTACACGGGTGGGGGAACACTGAAGCTTTCTTT; CDR3 protein: CASVHGWGNTEAFF
clone size: NA; J gene: TRBJ2-5; D gene: TRBD2; V gene: TRBV19; CDR3 DNA: TGTGCCAGTAGTTCCCCGACTAGCGGGAGGGGGGAGACCCAGTACTTC; CDR3 protein: CASSSPTSGRGETQYF
clone size: few; J gene: TRBJ2-7; D gene: TRBD1; V gene: TRBV5-1; CDR3 DNA: TGCGCCAGCAGCTTGGATCCAGGGGGTTACGAGCAGTACTTC; CDR3 protein: CASSLDPGGYEQYF
clone size: NA; J gene: TRBJ1-6; D gene: NA; V gene: TRBV9; CDR3 DNA: TGTGCCAGCAGTGGACAAGATTCACCCCTCCACTTT; CDR3 protein: CASSGQDSPLHF
clone size: NA; J gene: TRBJ2-3; D gene: NA; V gene: TRBV5-5; CDR3 DNA: TGTGCCAGCAGCTTGGAAAGGGGGGGGACAGATACGCAGTATTTT; CDR3 protein: CASSLERGGTDTQYF
clone size: NA; J gene: TRBJ2-3; D gene: TRBD2; V gene: TRBV2; CDR3 DNA: TGTGCCAGCAGCACGGGACTAGCGGGGGGGCCTTCAAGCACAGATACGCAGTATTTT; CDR3 protein: CASSTGLAGGPSSTDTQYF
clone size: few; J gene: TRBJ1-4; D gene: NA; V gene: TRBV9; CDR3 DNA: TGTGCCAGCAGCGTAGCTCTGGGACTCAATGAAAAACTGTTTTTT; CDR3 protein: CASSVALGLNEKLFF
clone size: NA; J gene: TRBJ1-1; D gene: NA; V gene: TRBV5-5; CDR3 DNA: TGTGCCAGCATAGATCTCGGCACTGAAGCTTTCTTT; CDR3 protein: CASIDLGTEAFF
clone size: NA; J gene: TRBJ1-2; D gene: NA; V gene: TRBV19; CDR3 DNA: TGTGCCAGTAGTACCCAGGGCTCGAACTATGGCTACACCTTC; CDR3 protein: CASSTQGSNYGYTF
clone size: few; J gene: TRBJ2-1; D gene: TRBD2; V gene: TRBV6-4; CDR3 DNA: TGTGCCAGCAGCGTAGGACTAGCGGGAAGGGATGAGCAGTTCTTC; CDR3 protein: CASSVGLAGRDEQFF
clone size: NA; J gene: TRBJ1-5; D gene: TRBD1; V gene: TRBV30; CDR3 DNA: TGTGCCTGGTCAGTCAGGGGGTATACTAGAAGCAATCAGCCCCAGCATTTT; CDR3 protein: CAWSVRGYTRSNQPQHF
clone size: once; J gene: TRBJ2-5; D gene: TRBD2; V gene: TRBV6-5; CDR3 DNA: TGTGCCAGCAGTTACTCGGGACTAGCGGGAGTGGAGACCCAGTACTTC; CDR3 protein: CASSYSGLAGVETQYF
clone size: NA; J gene: TRBJ1-5; D gene: NA; V gene: TRBV19; CDR3 DNA: TGTGCCAGTAGTATAGATCTGGAGGGCCTTTCGGCCCAGCATTTT; CDR3 protein: CASSIDLEGLSAQHF
clone size: NA; J gene: TRBJ1-4; D gene: TRBD1; V gene: TRBV7-8; CDR3 DNA: TGTGCCAGCAGCTTCATCAGGGGGGAGGATGAAAAACTGTTTTTT; CDR3 protein: CASSFIRGEDEKLFF